The T cell receptor (beta chain) described here comes from a study of shared clonotypes between healthy human individuals. As to this clone: Its antigen is unidentified.

V lost 3 bases, J lost 5 bases, and 13 bases lay in between. The CDR3 totals 14 residues. Germline V CDR1 and CDR2: MNHEY, SMNVEV (reference sequence). Study-wide results and caveats: Since donors were few, the genetic and exposure-history diversity represented was limited. Clonotypes which were not shared had lower generation probabilities than clonotypes that all four donors shared.

Profiling relied on immunoSEQ multiplex PCR, and the TCRdb table lists in-frame clones only, not all of them. The table shows roughly 2 million clones, with approximately 95% occurring only once. The clonotype comes from a man between 18 and 35 years old in good health. Sequencing input: naive CD4+ T cells sorted from blood. As to subset: CD45RA+ positively selected. This sequence joins TRBV27 and TRBJ1-1, with a tentative D call TRBD1 (5 bases). The DNA of the CDR3 is TGTGCCAGCAGTTTGGGCAGGGTGGCGACTGAAGCTTTCTTT. This translates into CASSLGRVATEAFF.